A selection of T cell receptor beta chains follows, all from one sample in a study of patients and donors after allogeneic stem cell transplantation. TCRdb analysed the RT-PCR reads with MiXCR anew, one entry per CDR3 protein. The repertoire holds over 350,000 distinct CDR3 sequences, with more than 15% as singletons. The sample taken for sequencing was blood, either unsorted or a sorted T cell fraction (not recorded which). These receptors originate from a human donor who was either an allogeneic HSCT recipient or a stem cell or donor lymphocyte infusion donor (not recorded which). It is not recorded whose cells these are; they may come from a transplant donor. The CDR3 runs from the conserved cysteine through the conserved F or W. The order of the fields is D gene, clone size, J gene, V gene, CDR3 DNA, CDR3 protein. D genes are given only for firm matches. Size is stated for part of the rows, as once, few or many counts, or as a class when the clone is expanded.

.,.,TRBJ1-5,TRBV12-3/TRBV12-4,TGTGCCAGCAGTTTAGATACGGGGTACCAGCCCCAGCATTTT,CASSLDTGYQPQHF
.,many,TRBJ2-7,TRBV11-1,TGTGCCAGCAGTCCGTTAGGACAGAGCTACGAGCAGTACTTC,CASSPLGQSYEQYF
TRBD2,few,TRBJ2-1,TRBV5-4,TGTGCCAGCAGCTTCCCGGGACTAGGGAGGGATGAGCAGTTCTTC,CASSFPGLGRDEQFF
.,.,TRBJ2-2,TRBV11-2,TGTGCCAGCAGCTCTCCGGTAACAATGAACACCGGGGAGCTGTTTTTT,CASSSPVTMNTGELFF
.,.,TRBJ1-6,TRBV6-5,TGTGCCAGCAGTTACGGCTACAGCTCCTATAATTCACCCCTCCACTTT,CASSYGYSSYNSPLHF
.,few,TRBJ2-1,TRBV12-5,TGTGCTAGTGGTTTGGGGCGCCAGCAGTTCTTC,CASGLGRQQFF
TRBD2,.,TRBJ2-5,TRBV3-1,TGTGCCAGCAGCCAAGGTCTAAGGACTAGCGGGAGTTCGGGGGAGACCCAGTACTTC,CASSQGLRTSGSSGETQYF
.,few,TRBJ1-2,TRBV10-3,TGTGCCATCAGCCGACAGGAGTATGGCTACACCTTC,CAISRQEYGYTF
.,.,TRBJ1-2,TRBV4-2,TGTGCCAGCAGCCAAGATTCAGGGTACTATGGCTACACCTTC,CASSQDSGYYGYTF
.,few,TRBJ2-7,TRBV15,TGTGCCACCAGCAGATCCCGGGGGTACGAGCAGTACTTC,CATSRSRGYEQYF
.,few,TRBJ2-2,TRBV7-3,TGTGCCAGCAGCATAGAGTGGGCCGGGGAGCTGTTTTTT,CASSIEWAGELFF
.,few,TRBJ2-2,TRBV5-1,TGCGCCAGCAGCTTTCTACAGGGAGGGAACACCGGGGAGCTGTTTTTT,CASSFLQGGNTGELFF
.,few,TRBJ1-2,TRBV7-6,TGTGCCAGCAGCTTAATTTCGAGGGACACCTTTAACTATGGCTACACCTTC,CASSLISRDTFNYGYTF
.,few,TRBJ2-7,TRBV28,TGTGCCAGCAGTGAGATCTCCTACGAGCAGTACTTC,CASSEISYEQYF
.,many,TRBJ1-6,TRBV20-1,TGCAGAGTCGACAGGAGAGATAATTCACCCCTCCACTTT,CRVDRRDNSPLHF
TRBD2,few,TRBJ2-1,TRBV4-3,TGCGCCAGCAGCCAAGATGGACTAGTCTCCTACAATGAGCAGTTCTTC,CASSQDGLVSYNEQFF
.,few,TRBJ1-1,TRBV20-1,TGCAGTGCTGAGCGCTCAAACACTGAAGCTTTCTTT,CSAERSNTEAFF
.,.,TRBJ1-3,TRBV29-1,TGCAGCGTTGAAGCCAGACACTCTGGAAACACCATATATTTT,CSVEARHSGNTIYF
.,.,TRBJ1-3,TRBV5-8,TGTGCCAGCAGCTTGGTTCACGGAGTCTCTGGAAACACCATATATTTT,CASSLVHGVSGNTIYF
.,.,TRBJ2-7,TRBV7-7,TGTGCCAGCAGCTTTTTGGGCCCATTCTACGAGCAGTACTTC,CASSFLGPFYEQYF
TRBD2,few,TRBJ2-3,TRBV29-1,TGCAGCGCACGGACTAGCGGGGGAGTCACAGATACGCAGTATTTT,CSARTSGGVTDTQYF
TRBD2,few,TRBJ2-7,TRBV9,TGTGCCAGCAGCGTAGGACTAGCGGAGCTCTACGAGCAGTACTTC,CASSVGLAELYEQYF
.,few,TRBJ1-4,TRBV20-1,TGCAGTGCTTTCACGACCAGAACCGTTGAAAAACTGTTTTTT,CSAFTTRTVEKLFF
.,.,TRBJ2-3,TRBV5-8,TGTGCCAGCAGGACTGTGTGGGACACAGATACGCAGTATTTT,CASRTVWDTDTQYF
.,many,TRBJ2-7,TRBV7-9,TGTGCCAGCAGTTTGACTGTCGAGCAGTACTTC,CASSLTVEQYF
.,.,TRBJ2-4,TRBV20-1,TGCAGTGCTGGCCCGGAAAACATTCAGTACTTC,CSAGPENIQYF
.,.,TRBJ1-2,TRBV7-8,TGTGCCAGCAGCTTCAGGCAGGGGATTAACTATGGCTACACCTTC,CASSFRQGINYGYTF
.,few,TRBJ1-5,TRBV6-1,TGTGCCACTGCCTTGCTTGGTCAGCCCCAGCATTTT,CATALLGQPQHF
.,.,TRBJ2-1,TRBV29-1,TGCAGCGTGCGACGAGGGGCCTCCTACAATGAGCAGTTCTTC,CSVRRGASYNEQFF
.,few,TRBJ1-1,TRBV15,TGTGCCACCAGCCCTAGGCAGGGAAAGAACACTGAAGCTTTCTTT,CATSPRQGKNTEAFF
.,many,TRBJ1-1,TRBV12-3/TRBV12-4,TGTGCCAGCAGTCAGAGGGGGAGGAGCACTGAAGCTTTCTTT,CASSQRGRSTEAFF
TRBD1,few,TRBJ1-1,TRBV7-3,TGTGCCAGCAGCTTAACCGGGACAGGGGACGCTTTCTTT,CASSLTGTGDAFF
TRBD2,few,TRBJ2-3,TRBV11-2,TGTGCCAGCAGCTTAGTGTCAGGGACTAGCGGGAGAGGAGATACGCAGTATTTT,CASSLVSGTSGRGDTQYF
.,few,TRBJ2-7,TRBV5-6,TGTGCCAGCAGCTTCAAGCGACCCTACGAGCAGTACTTC,CASSFKRPYEQYF
.,few,TRBJ2-5,TRBV9,TGTGCCAGCAGCCCCTCGGGGGCCAGCGAGACCCAGTACTTC,CASSPSGASETQYF
.,.,TRBJ2-6,TRBV6-1,TGTGCCAGCATAGCCGGGGGCGATGGGGCCAACGTCCTGACTTTC,CASIAGGDGANVLTF